The 18 T cell receptor beta chains below come from one sample, sequenced in a study of CD8 T cells in ankylosing spondylitis. Study-wide points: One TCR beta motif, made up of under ten highly homologous variants, appeared characteristic of ankylosing spondylitis blood.

What these receptors recognize is not known. A single record per CDR3 protein comes from TCRdb applying MiXCR to the 5' RACE reads. The sample yields about 500,000 distinct CDR3 sequences, approximately 11% seen once. The sample comprised blood, either unsorted or a sorted T cell fraction (not recorded which). The origin of the receptors is a male donor with ankylosing spondylitis.

This clonotype was seen repeatedly, ten times or more. CDR3: CSARKRGPYNEQFF. CDR3 nucleotides: TGCAGTGCCAGGAAGAGGGGGCCCTACAATGAGCAGTTCTTC. The chain uses TRBV20-1 and TRBJ2-1, with TRBD1 matching 7 bases. The CDR3 length is 14 residues. V was pared by 6 bases and J by 2 bases, with 7 bases of the junction left unmatched. Germline V CDR1 and CDR2: DFQATT, SNEGSKA (reference sequence).

This clonotype came up a few times. V usage is TRBV7-2 and J usage is TRBJ1-2; the D is unclear. Trimming removed 3 bases from V and 6 bases from J, with 11 bases in between. Germline-derived CDR1 and CDR2 are SGHTA and FQGNSA. The CDR3 has 13 residues. DNA of the CDR3: TGTGCCAGCAGCTTGGAGGGTGGGGATGGCTACACCTTC. Translating it yields CASSLEGGDGYTF.

This clonotype was counted at least ten times. The chain links TRBV7-9 to TRBJ2-7; no clear D gene. The CDR3 totals 11 residues. The V end was cut by 5 bases, the J end by 5 bases, with 7 bases between. Germline CDR1 SEHNR, CDR2 FQNEAQ (reference sequence). CDR3 nucleotides: TGTGCCAGCAGCAAAGGTAACGAGCAGTACTTC. It encodes CASSKGNEQYF.

The rearrangement uses TRBV3-1 and TRBJ2-1, with a tentative D call TRBD2 (6 bases). CDR3 length equals 13 residues. With 2 bases removed from V and 9 bases from J, the gap between germline ends came to 11 bases. The germline V gene encodes CDR1 LGHDT and CDR2 YNNKEL (reference sequence). The CDR3 loop reads CASSQTRDGEQFF. The CDR3 DNA reads as TGTGCCAGCAGCCAAACGCGGGACGGTGAGCAGTTCTTC.

The sample holds a few counts of this clonotype. J is TRBJ1-4 and V is TRBV20-1; D call uncertain. In germline, CDR1 is DFQATT, CDR2 SNEGSKA (reference sequence). Trimming removed 6 bases from V and 3 bases from J, with 5 bases in between. The CDR3 has 11 residues. CDR3 region: CSAPANEKLFF. The CDR3 coding sequence is TGCAGTGCACCGGCTAATGAAAAACTGTTTTTT.

There are a few counts of this clonotype. The V gene is TRBV4-1, the J gene TRBJ1-2; D unresolved. The germline V gene encodes CDR1 MGHRA and CDR2 YSYEKL. The CDR3 runs 15 residues. Trimming cost V 1 base and J 3 bases, with 12 bases left between them. The CDR3 DNA reads as TGCGCCAGCAGCCAAGGCGAACGCGGATACTATGGCTACACCTTC. This codes for CASSQGERGYYGYTF.

The chain joins TRBV6-2 or TRBV6-3 to TRBJ2-1; TRBD2 aligns across 7 bases. This CDR3 is built from 15 residues. After removal of 7 bases from V and 4 bases from J, the junction contained 10 bases not matched to a gene. Per the germline V gene, CDR1 is MNHEY and CDR2 is SVGEGT. CDR3 in DNA: TGTGCCAGCACCAATATGAGGCGGGGGTACAATGAGCAGTTCTTC. This translates into CASTNMRRGYNEQFF.

This clonotype was found a few times. This chain links TRBV15 with TRBJ1-4, with unresolved D. This CDR3 region has 13 residues. Germline V gene lookup returns CDR1 LNHNV and CDR2 YYDKDF (reference sequence). Trimming removed 1 base at V and 7 bases at J, with 7 bases between. This CDR3 reads CATSRVKGEKLFF. The CDR3 coding sequence is TGTGCCACCAGCAGAGTTAAGGGTGAAAAACTGTTTTTT.

In nucleotides, the CDR3 is TGTGCCAGCAGTTTGAGGGGTTCGGGGGACGAGCAGTACTTC. It translates to CASSLRGSGDEQYF. This chain links TRBV28 with TRBJ2-7; tentative D call: TRBD2 (6 bases). The germline V gene encodes CDR1 MDHEN and CDR2 SYDVKM. The CDR3 totals 14 residues. The V gene lost 3 bases and the J gene lost 5 bases, with 14 bases spanning the gap.

This clonotype was counted only a few times. The chain employs TRBV6-1 and TRBJ2-3; D could derive from TRBD1 or TRBD2 (5 bases each). Trimming removed 6 bases from V and 4 bases from J, with 14 bases in between. CDR1 MNHNS and CDR2 SASEGT come from the germline V gene. This CDR3 region has 14 residues. The chain's CDR3 is CASSLARGADTQYF. In nucleotides, the CDR3 is TGTGCCAGCAGCCTGGCGAGGGGCGCAGATACGCAGTATTTT.

This clonotype was observed a few times. V and J are TRBV6-2 or TRBV6-3 and TRBJ2-2; D is uncertain. V lost 4 bases and J lost 6, with 6 bases in between. CDR1 is MNHEY, CDR2 SVGEGT, per germline. The CDR3 consists of 12 residues. CDR3 DNA: TGTGCCAGCAGTTTTTCAGCCGGGGAGCTGTTTTTT. Encoded protein: CASSFSAGELFF.

CDR3 sequence (DNA): TGTGCCAGCAGCCCTTCGACAGGTTACTACGAGCAGTACTTC. Translated: CASSPSTGYYEQYF. The rearrangement uses TRBV3-1 and TRBJ2-7; D is possibly TRBD1 (6 bases). Germline CDR1 LGHDT, CDR2 YNNKEL (reference sequence). Trimming left V 4 bases short and J 3 bases short, with 13 bases between. This CDR3 region has 14 residues.

This clonotype has just a few counts. The chain combines TRBV20-1 with TRBJ1-6; the D is unclear. Between the trimmed V and J ends, which lost 3 bases and 0 bases, there was a span of 9 bases. Germline V gene data show CDR1 as DFQATT and CDR2 as SNEGSKA (reference sequence). This CDR3 is built from 15 residues. The CDR3 is CSARGSSSYNSPLHF. The CDR3 DNA reads TGCAGTGCTAGGGGCAGCAGCTCCTATAATTCACCCCTCCACTTT.

Regarding this clonotype: The CDR3 end shows no conserved phenylalanine or tryptophan, and so a read error is likely. The chain's CDR3 is CASSLRTGANLEAFL. The CDR3 nucleotides read TGTGCCAGCAGCCTCAGGACAGGAGCCAACCTTGAAGCTTTCCTT. This chain links TRBV7-9 with TRBJ1-1; 7 bases map to TRBD1. Germline V gene data show CDR1 as SEHNR and CDR2 as FQNEAQ (reference sequence). The CDR3 extends over 15 amino acids. V gave up 5 bases and J gave up 7 bases; unmatched junction bases: 13.

The rearrangement uses TRBV5-1 and TRBJ2-3; 11 nucleotides match TRBD2. Germline V CDR1 and CDR2: SGHRS, YFSETQ. The CDR3 is 15 residues long. V shed 7 bases and J 2 bases; nucleotides not matched to a gene: 6. The CDR3 is CASHFSGRATDTQYF. The CDR3 coding sequence is TGCGCCAGCCACTTTAGCGGGAGGGCCACAGATACGCAGTATTTT.

This clonotype was detected only a few times. The chain is built from TRBV2 and TRBJ1-2; 9 bases fit TRBD1. Germline assignment: CDR1 SNHLY and CDR2 FYNNEI. V lost 8 bases to trimming and J lost 7 bases; unmatched junction nucleotides: 5. The CDR3 totals 12 residues. The CDR3 here is CASGGQGFGYTF. As DNA, the CDR3 is TGTGCCAGCGGGGGACAGGGATTTGGCTACACCTTC.

A few counts support this clonotype. Here the CDR3 reads CSARYSHYEQYF. CDR3 bases: TGCAGTGCTAGGTACTCCCACTACGAGCAGTACTTC. The rearrangement uses TRBV20-1 and TRBJ2-7; D not resolved. V lost 3 bases and J lost 3, with 9 bases in between. Germline CDR1 and CDR2: DFQATT and SNEGSKA (reference sequence). The CDR3 length is 12 residues.

This clonotype was seen a few times. The V gene is TRBV10-3, the J gene TRBJ1-5; 8 nucleotides align to TRBD1. The V and J ends lost 6 bases and 6 bases, in that order; junction bases with no gene match: 7. Germline values: CDR1 ENHRY, CDR2 SYGVKD. This CDR3 comprises 14 residues. DNA of the CDR3: TGTGCCATCAGGTCAGGGGGCGGGAGTCAGCCCCAGCATTTT. Translated, it gives CAIRSGGGSQPQHF.